The following is a TCR beta chain sequence with its context. The table lists this clonotype with a few counts. Its antigen is currently not known. No much larger clone is present one base from it, and per-base qualities are unavailable. These data originate in a study of regulatory T cells in long-lasting Graves disease (dated by TCRdb to about 2021). Turning to the overall study: Patients with newly diagnosed Graves' disease had been on antithyroid drugs for under 3 months. Persistent Graves' disease patients were compared with newly diagnosed Graves' disease patients by peripheral blood TCR sequencing and RNA sequencing. The study was registered as a clinical trial and conducted in China. TCR sequencing covered some 13 persistent and some 20 newly diagnosed Graves' disease patients, about 35 samples in total. Overall results and qualifications from the work: Patients with persistent disease shared more public clonotypes (about 2,500) than newly diagnosed patients did (about 1,000). Persistent disease showed preferential use of TRBV28, TRBJ1-2 and TRBJ2-5, whereas newly diagnosed disease favored TRBV20-1 and TRBJ2-1. Sequencing and analysis were limited to the TCR beta chain. The small sample size was acknowledged by the authors as a limitation that may reduce accuracy. Only peripheral blood was studied, because thyroid tissue, the primary lesion, was inaccessible. Lower TCR Shannon entropy and fewer highly expanded clones were observed in persistent Graves' disease patients than in newly diagnosed patients, which suggested clonal expansion.

The CDR3 has 14 amino acids, counting the end cysteine and phenylalanine. Just the 42-base CDR3 DNA is kept, in frame starting at base 1. Trimming at the junction amounts to 3 bases on V and 5 bases on J, and the germline ends lie 16 bases apart. Looking up the germline V gene (reference sequence) yields CDR1 DFQATT and CDR2 SNEGSKA. The sample's time point, from its label and the paper: newly diagnosed GD, antithyroid drugs for less than 3 months. RNA was extracted from PBMCs in TRIzol for both TCR sequencing and RNA sequencing. The diagnosis of Graves' disease was made according to American Thyroid Association guidelines. Patients for the study were recruited at an endocrinology department in Xi'an, China. Each patient gave approximately 9 milliliters of peripheral blood, collected in an EDTA anticoagulant tube. Ficoll Paque Plus density gradient separation was used to isolate PBMCs, and no further T cell sorting was done. An Agilent 2100 Bioanalyzer and agarose gel were used to check RNA quality, while a NanoDrop 2000 measured RNA concentration.

Receptor amplification or capture employed multiplex PCR. Sequencing used an Illumina HiSeq 4000. CDR3 regions were amplified by Arm-PCR with iRepertoire HTBI primers to construct TCR beta libraries. Before sequencing, the PCR products went through gel purification. On the study's bioinformatics: Gene usage analysis of CDR3 amino acid clonotypes used the approximately 62 TRBV and about 13 TRBJ segments found across samples. Filtered high-quality paired reads were merged into contigs using COPE and FqMerger. BLAST was used to align contigs to the IMGT TRBV, TRBD and TRBJ reference genes, and CDR3 was defined following IMGT. Highly expanded clones were defined as clonotypes with a frequency above 0.1%. Shannon entropy served as the measure of repertoire diversity, while the Gini coefficient captured V-J evenness. Clonotypes shared by more than one individual were considered public. In TCRdb, the public reads were trimmed at Q25 with fastp and aligned with MiXCR, with productive beta chains retained. Each entry merges the rows of one CDR3 protein and shows their most common DNA and genes. The V and J calls follow TCRdb's processing rather than the paper's. Here the sample has around 450,000 distinct CDR3 sequences; approximately 16% occur a single time. Of the sample, roughly 7.7% falls within the top ten clones.

The sample also formed part of further work on T cells in Graves' hyperthyroidism and ophthalmopathy. In that second paper, the authors write: Graves' hyperthyroidism was defined as stable when no progression to ophthalmopathy occurred over 18 months of follow-up. The hyperthyroidism patients were between 18 and 65 years old and newly diagnosed, with a disease duration of less than 2 months. Patients with uncontrolled infections, other autoimmune diseases, pregnancy or lactation were excluded. Clinical symptoms, serum thyroxine and TRAb, thyroid ultrasound, and orbital computed tomography formed the basis for the diagnoses. The first round of RT-PCR for the TCR CDR3 was performed with the HTBI primer set and the Qiagen OneStep RT-PCR kit. Most expanded thyroid clonotypes (frequency above 0.001) were also detected in blood, suggesting blood repertoires may reflect thyroid immune responses. A 13 V-J signature model separated ophthalmopathy from stable hyperthyroidism, with roughly 88% sensitivity and 81.08% specificity in cross-validation and 80%/75% in testing. In validation, the model predicted progression to ophthalmopathy with 65% to 71% sensitivity and 72% to 75% specificity, a median of about 6 months before onset. A discovery cohort of about a hundred patients, roughly 43 with Graves' ophthalmopathy and about 58 with stable Graves' hyperthyroidism, was used to find distinguishing TCR V-J signatures. Prospective prediction of ophthalmopathy was tested in an independent validation cohort of fewer than 20 hyperthyroidism patients and 15 to 17 patients who later progressed to ophthalmopathy. The roughly 90 discovery patients were divided at random into training and test sets in a 7:3 ratio. The study also compared thyroid tissue and blood T-cell repertoires from over 5 Graves' hyperthyroidism patients. After blood sampling, hyperthyroidism patients were treated with methimazole at a starting dose of 30 mg daily, and ophthalmopathy patients were treated with high-dose intravenous methylprednisolone. Libraries were constructed in a second round of multiplex PCR, after which size selection and purification were carried out. Paired-end sequencing of the libraries was performed with 100 bp reads on an Illumina HiSeq2000. SOAPnuke was used to process the raw data, with reads discarded if the reads contained adapters or uncalled bases, had a mean Phred below 15, or lacked an exact constant-primer or identifier match. COPE v1.2.5 was used to merge high-quality paired reads, and clonotypes were defined as unique nucleotide sequences. MiTCR v1.1 was used to align the clonotypes against IMGT TRBV, TRBD and TRBJ reference segments. Only V-J combinations with frequency above 0.0001, covering 99% to 99.2% of repertoires, were analysed. A TCS score was defined as the ratio of F50 (clonal expansion) to E x V (chaos), with BLOSUM62-based TCRdist applied between CDR3 peptides within each V-J. Welch's t-statistics and random forest reduced several hundred V-J features to fewer than 15, which were used in a naive Bayes classifier (R e1071). No statistical method was used to fix the sample size in advance, and group allocation was not hidden from the investigators. The paper reports TCR Vbeta CDR3 sequencing of approximately 130 peripheral blood samples: under 45 ophthalmopathy, about 75 hyperthyroidism and approximately 17 progressor patients.

The sequencing here drew on peripheral blood mononuclear cells (PBMCs), taken at new diagnosis, from a patient treated with antithyroid drugs. The source of this sequence is a woman aged 40 to 55 with Graves disease. Donor details come from another sample of the same person, matched by shared clones. The sequence is built from TRBV20-1 and TRBJ2-5; the D match is possibly TRBD1 or TRBD2, with 5 bases aligned in each. Here is the DNA: TGCAGTGCTAGGGGGGAAGAGGGTAGGGAGACCCAGTACTTC. It specifies CSARGEEGRETQYF.